This T cell receptor beta chain comes out of a study of T cell changes during pregnancy in multiple sclerosis (dated by TCRdb to between 2019 and 2020). The study in broad terms: The study looked at changes in the T cell repertoire across pregnancy in women with multiple sclerosis.

The cysteine opens and the phenylalanine closes a CDR3 of 15 amino acids. Left in the record is the CDR3 DNA by itself, 45 bases read in frame from the first base. In the germline V gene, CDR1 corresponds to SGDLS and CDR2 to YYNGEE. V and J lose 0 bases and 1 base, and a span of 10 bases separates them. A remark on this clone: Its antigen is not yet known. No clone much larger than this one lies a single base away; base qualities are absent.

Libraries were prepared through the immunoSEQ multiplex PCR assay. The table was pulled from immuneACCESS by TCRdb, which kept in-frame rearrangements only. Such tables lose some clones; where checked, under half of the loss comes from unresolved V genes, and the rest has no known cause. The sample contains about 48,000 clones, over 90% of them found a single time. The ten biggest clones cover about 0.5% of the sample. The rearranged chain carries TRBV9 and TRBJ1-1, with a weak D call of TRBD1 (5 bases match). The material sequenced was CD4+ T cells from peripheral blood mononuclear cells, taken in the third trimester of pregnancy. The sequence derives from a female donor with multiple sclerosis, enrolled in a pregnancy study. Read as DNA, the sequence is TGTGCCAGCAGCGTAGGGTCAGGGCCGAACACTGAAGCTTTCTTT. It is translated as CASSVGSGPNTEAFF.